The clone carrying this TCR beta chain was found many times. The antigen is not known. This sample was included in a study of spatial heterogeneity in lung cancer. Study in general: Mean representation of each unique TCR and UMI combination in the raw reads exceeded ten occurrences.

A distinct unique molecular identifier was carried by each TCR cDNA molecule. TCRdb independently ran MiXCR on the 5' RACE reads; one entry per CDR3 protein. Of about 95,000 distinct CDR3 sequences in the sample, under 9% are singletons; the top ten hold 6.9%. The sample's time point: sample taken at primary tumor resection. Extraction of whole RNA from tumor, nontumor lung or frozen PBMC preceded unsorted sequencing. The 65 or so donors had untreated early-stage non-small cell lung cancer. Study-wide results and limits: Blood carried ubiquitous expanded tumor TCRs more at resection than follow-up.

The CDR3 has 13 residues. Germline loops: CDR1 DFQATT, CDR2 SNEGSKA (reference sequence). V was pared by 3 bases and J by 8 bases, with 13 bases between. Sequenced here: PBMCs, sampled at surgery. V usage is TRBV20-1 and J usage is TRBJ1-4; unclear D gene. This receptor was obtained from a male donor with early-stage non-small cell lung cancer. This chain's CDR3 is CSASGPDGEKLFF. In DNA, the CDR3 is TGCAGTGCTAGCGGCCCCGATGGGGAAAAACTGTTTTTT.